This T cell receptor (beta chain) was documented in a study of STAT5B mutations in CD4+ large granular lymphocyte leukemia. Overall study findings and caveats: Compared with healthy controls (2/35), patient top clones favored TRBV06 (8/27). Approximately 25% of private leukemic clonotypes occurred rarely in other patients' non-leukemic repertoires.

Trimming cost V 7 bases and J 0 bases, with 18 bases left between them. The CDR3 runs to 16 residues. CDR1 is SGHVS, CDR2 FQNEAQ, per germline. Comments on this clone: Its antigen is as yet unknown.

The survey-level immunoSEQ assay was used. Profiled with immunoSEQ multiplex PCR; TCRdb holds only in-frame clones, not every one. The profile shows around 34,000 clones, 85% of them singletons. The material sequenced was CD4+ T cells from blood buffy coats. V gene TRBV7-8 combines with J gene TRBJ2-5; maybe TRBD1 (5 bases). The sequence came from a human donor in good health. CDR3 amino acids: CASTYLLDSHQETQYF. The CDR3 nucleotides are TGTGCCAGCACCTATCTTCTAGACAGCCACCAAGAGACCCAGTACTTC.